The clone carrying this T cell receptor beta chain was counted at least ten times. Its antigen is not identified. In preparing bulk TCR libraries, previously described methods and listed TCR primers were used. One entry per CDR3 protein, called by TCRdb with MiXCR from the PCR reads. The repertoire holds 55,000 to 75,000 distinct CDR3 sequences, with under 20% as singletons. Using 10%, 30% or 50% RNA, naive CD8 libraries were derived from approximately 20,000 to 1,000,000 sorted cells. The source of the sample is a study of molecular identifiers for immune sequencing clone quantification. Study-level background: Four of five splits of RNA from roughly 20,000 or 100,000 naive CD8 cells were sequenced in replicates. The study's findings and limits: Highly expanded clones may be undercounted when identical TCR molecules share barcodes.

CDR3 size: 15 residues. Germline V gene lookup returns CDR1 SGHAT and CDR2 FQNNGV. The ends were cut back, 5 bases at V and 4 bases at J, with 17 bases in the middle. The source is a human donor in good health. Some libraries in this study had Jurkat cell RNA spiked in. The sequenced sample was naive CD8+ T cells from blood, with Jurkat cell RNA spiked in. Subset in this sample: FACS-sorted CD8+CD4-CCR7+CD45RA+ naive T cells. The V gene is TRBV11-2, the J gene TRBJ1-1; no reliable D call. The CDR3 nucleotides read TGTGCCAGCAGCCCCCTAGTAGGTTCGGGCACTGAAGCTTTCTTT. Translation: CASSPLVGSGTEAFF.